The clone carrying this T cell receptor (beta chain) has ten or more counts. Its antigen is not identified. The data originate from a study of T-cell reconstitution after alpha-beta-depleted transplantation in children. Study-wide findings and caveats: Several hundred expanded graft clones reportedly gave rise to the alpha-beta T cells present about two months after transplant. High day-60 TCRbeta diversity in some patients came from surviving recipient T cells and thymic progenitors. Newly made T cells mostly supplied T-cell counts and diversity one year after transplant.

V lost 1 base and J lost 0; bases outside the gene matches: 10. The CDR3 has 19 amino acids. Germline V gene sequence: CDR1 SGHTA, CDR2 FQGTGA. A TCRbeta library incorporating unique molecular identifiers was prepared. Via MiXCR, TCRdb re-called the PCR reads, giving one row per CDR3 protein. The table shows about 300,000 distinct CDR3 sequences, with about 9.4% occurring only once. The specimen comprised PBMCs, sampled before TCRalphabeta/CD19-depleted stem cell transplant. The TCR originated in a boy under two years old with acute myeloid leukemia, due to receive a stem cell transplant. The V gene is TRBV7-3, the J gene TRBJ2-2; TRBD2 matches at 8 bases. The chain's CDR3 is CASSLKPVGGGPNTGELFF. The DNA for the CDR3 is TGTGCCAGCAGCTTAAAACCCGTCGGGGGGGGCCCGAACACCGGGGAGCTGTTTTTT. The full variable domain, in which reference TRBV7-3 and TRBJ2-2 provide the parts outside the CDR3, is GAGVSQTPSNKVTEKGKYVELRCDPISGHTALYWYRQSLGQGPEFLIYFQGTGAADDSGLPNDRFFAVRPEGSVSTLKIQRTERGDSAVYLCASSLKPVGGGPNTGELFFGEGSRLTVL.